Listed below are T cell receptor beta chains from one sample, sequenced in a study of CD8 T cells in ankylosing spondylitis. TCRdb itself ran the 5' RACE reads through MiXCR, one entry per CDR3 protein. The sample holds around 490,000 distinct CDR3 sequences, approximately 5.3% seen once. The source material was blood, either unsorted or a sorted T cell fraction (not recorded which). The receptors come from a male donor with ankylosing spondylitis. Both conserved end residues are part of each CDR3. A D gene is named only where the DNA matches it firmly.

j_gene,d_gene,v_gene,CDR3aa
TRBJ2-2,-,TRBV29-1,CSVEGQNTGELFF
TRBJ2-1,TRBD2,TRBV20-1,CSARVLTSGYNEQFF
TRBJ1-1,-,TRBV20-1,CSATDGNTEAFF
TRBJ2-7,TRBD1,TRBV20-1,CSARAPGTGGDEQYF
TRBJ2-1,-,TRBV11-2,CASSRNIRTEQFF
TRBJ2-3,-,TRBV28,CASSWGSFLVTQYF
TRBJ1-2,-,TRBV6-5,CASSYSRSGVWNYGYTF
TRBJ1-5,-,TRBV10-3,CAISEAHQPQHF
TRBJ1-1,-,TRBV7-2,CASSSGVENTEAFF
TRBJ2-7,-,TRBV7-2,CASSLAISYEQYF
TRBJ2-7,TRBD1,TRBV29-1,CSVGGQGINEQYF
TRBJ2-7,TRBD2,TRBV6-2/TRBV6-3,CASSPRGGRRYEQYF
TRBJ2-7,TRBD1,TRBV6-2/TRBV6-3,CASRNRDRGGEQYF
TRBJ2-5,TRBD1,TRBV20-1,CSAPDRGLETQYF
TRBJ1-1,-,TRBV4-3,CASSPEFDTEAFF
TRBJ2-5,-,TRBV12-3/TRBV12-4,CASSFQDSAGNQETQYF
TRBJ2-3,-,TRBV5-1,CASSLETASSTDTQYF
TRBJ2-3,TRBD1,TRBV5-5,CASSLAGTATNTQYF
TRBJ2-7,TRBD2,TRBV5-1,CASTLAAGGSHEQYF
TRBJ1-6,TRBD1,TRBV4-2,CASSLQGTSAPLHF
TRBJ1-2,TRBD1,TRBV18,CASSPPKTGRYGYTF
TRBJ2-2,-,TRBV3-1,CASSLNLRNTGELFF
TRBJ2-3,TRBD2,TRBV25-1,CASSDSRGIAGNPDTQYF
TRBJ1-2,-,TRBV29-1,CSVGVDEGPYGYTF
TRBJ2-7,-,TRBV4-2,CASSPGDSYEQYF
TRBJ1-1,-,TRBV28,CASSLTVVNTEAFF